The 16 T cell receptor beta chains given below trace back to one sample, sequenced in a study of blood T cell repertoires in COVID-19. Some clones are missing from TCRdb's copy, which holds only in-frame ones; the method was immunoSEQ multiplex PCR. The sample shows approximately 97,000 clones, approximately 84% of them seen only once. Material: peripheral blood. These receptors were collected from a man aged 55-75 years with acute or convalescent COVID-19.

The V gene is TRBV12-3 or TRBV12-4, the J gene TRBJ2-2; D possibly corresponds to TRBD1 (5 bases). The CDR3 is 13 amino acids. The germline V and J ends were trimmed by 3 bases and 4 bases, with 6 bases remaining between them. In DNA form, the CDR3 reads TGTGCCAGCAGTTTTCAGGGCACCGGGGAGCTGTTTTTT. Protein: CASSFQGTGELFF.

The genes are TRBV5-1 and TRBJ2-3; D perhaps matches TRBD2 (6 bases). This CDR3 spans 15 amino acids. Germline V gives CDR1 SGHRS, CDR2 YFSETQ. Deletions cut 2 bases from V and 4 bases from J, with 14 bases between. CDR3 loop: CASSLFTGDADTQYF. The DNA for the CDR3 is TGCGCCAGCAGCTTATTTACGGGAGATGCAGATACGCAGTATTTT.

V usage is TRBV19 and J usage is TRBJ2-1, with D tentatively TRBD1 (6 bases). Germline CDR1 reads LNHDA; CDR2 reads SQIVND (reference sequence). The V end lost 4 bases, the J end lost 6 bases, and 19 bases lay between the germline ends. The CDR3 length is 16 residues. The CDR3 nucleotides read TGTGCCAGTAGTACTTTAGGGGGAGTGTCCCCCAATGAGCAGTTCTTC. It translates to CASSTLGGVSPNEQFF.

The chain has TRBV11-2 and TRBJ1-2, with D possibly TRBD1 on 5 matching bases. V was trimmed by 5 bases and J by 4 bases, leaving 17 bases between them. The CDR3 totals 15 residues. Looked up from germline, CDR1 is SGHAT and CDR2 is FQNNGV. The CDR3 loop is CASSANSGASYGYTF. CDR3 nucleotides: TGTGCCAGCAGCGCTAACAGTGGGGCTAGCTATGGCTACACCTTC.

This chain links TRBV7-6 with TRBJ2-1; no firm D call. This CDR3 region has 10 residues. V lost 5 bases and J 8 bases, leaving 4 bases between the germline ends. Per the germline V gene, CDR1 is SGHVS and CDR2 is FNYEAQ. DNA of the CDR3: TGTGCCAGCAGCCTTGATGAGCAGTTCTTC. Its protein product is CASSLDEQFF.

The chain is built from TRBV4-1 and TRBJ1-5, with D uncertain. Trimming removed 0 bases at V and 0 bases at J, with 15 bases between. Germline CDR1 MGHRA, CDR2 YSYEKL. The CDR3 is made up of 18 amino acids. This CDR3 is CASSQELVRLNSNQPQHF. CDR3 sequence (DNA): TGCGCCAGCAGCCAAGAATTGGTCAGGCTTAATAGCAATCAGCCCCAGCATTTT.

The gene calls are TRBV30 and TRBJ2-3; maybe TRBD2 (5 bases). Germline V gives CDR1 GTSNPN, CDR2 SVGIG (reference sequence). V was clipped by 5 bases and J by 1 base, with 10 bases between them. The CDR3 extends over 13 amino acids. As DNA, the CDR3 is TGTGCCTGGTCGGGAAGGGGCACAGATACGCAGTATTTT. Translation: CAWSGRGTDTQYF.

V usage is TRBV7-8 and J usage is TRBJ2-5, with 13 bases aligning to TRBD2. The V gene end was trimmed by 4 bases and the J gene end by 1 base; junction bases not matched to a gene: 9. The CDR3 has 18 residues. The germline gives CDR1 SGHVS, CDR2 FQNEAQ. The CDR3 sequence: CASSSPFTSGGAQETQYF. As DNA, the CDR3 is TGTGCCAGCAGCTCACCCTTTACTAGCGGGGGGGCCCAAGAGACCCAGTACTTC.

V gene TRBV6-5 combines with J gene TRBJ2-3; the D gene is possibly TRBD1 (5 bases). Germline V gene sequence: CDR1 MNHEY, CDR2 SVGAGI. Trimming removed 5 bases from V and 2 bases from J, with 8 bases in between. The CDR3 runs 13 residues. The CDR3 sequence is CASSTRVTDTQYF. The CDR3 DNA reads as TGTGCCAGCAGTACCAGGGTCACAGATACGCAGTATTTT.

J is TRBJ2-7 and V is TRBV25-1; D gene unclear. Germline V gene sequence: CDR1 MGHDK, CDR2 SYGVNS. There are 12 residues in the CDR3. Trimming pared 4 bases from V and 7 bases from J, leaving 11 bases between. CDR3 sequence reads: CASSGVGLEQYF. CDR3 bases: TGTGCCAGCAGTGGGGTGGGCCTAGAGCAGTACTTC.

This chain connects TRBV23-1 to TRBJ1-2, with D perhaps matching TRBD1 (6 bases). TRBV23-1 is identified as an open reading frame with a role that is uncertain. Trimming took off 2 bases at V and 8 bases at J, with 12 bases between the two ends. This CDR3 region has 13 residues. The CDR3 DNA is TGCGCCAGCAGTCAAACCCCCAGGGGAGGCTACACCTTC. It specifies CASSQTPRGGYTF.

This clone was recorded once. The gene calls are TRBV3-1 (or the pseudogene TRBV3-2) and TRBJ2-5; TRBD2 might be the D (6 bases). The CDR3 is 14 amino acids. CDR1 is LGHDT and CDR2 is YNNKEL in the germline V gene (reference sequence). The ends were cut back, 6 bases at V and 5 bases at J, with 16 bases in the middle. The CDR3 DNA is TGTGCCAGCAGGGACTACCTCGAATGGGAGACCCAGTACTTC. Translating gives CASRDYLEWETQYF.

This rearrangement joins TRBV11-3 to TRBJ2-1; 8 positions match TRBD1. The CDR3 contains 15 residues. V was clipped by 7 bases and J by 7 bases; unmatched bases: 12. The V gene's germline CDR1 is SGHNT and CDR2 YENEEA. Here the CDR3 reads CASNRGVDRDNEQFF. In nucleotides, the CDR3 is TGTGCCAGCAATCGAGGGGTGGACAGGGATAATGAGCAGTTCTTC.

The chain is built from TRBV3-1 (or the pseudogene TRBV3-2) and TRBJ1-5; a weak D match, TRBD1 (5 bases). The germline V and J ends were trimmed by 1 base and 6 bases, with 16 bases remaining between them. CDR3 length: 16 amino acids. CDR1 is LGHDT and CDR2 is YNNKEL in the germline V gene (reference sequence). The CDR3 reads CASSQGGGPMGQPQHF. The CDR3 region has the DNA TGTGCCAGCAGCCAAGGCGGGGGACCAATGGGTCAGCCCCAGCATTTT.

The V gene is TRBV11-3, the J gene TRBJ2-3; TRBD1 is a possible D gene (5 bases). This CDR3 region has 15 residues. Germline CDR1 and CDR2: SGHNT and YENEEA. V was shortened by 4 bases and J by 6 bases, with 17 bases between the two germline ends. The CDR3, as DNA: TGTGCCAGCAGCTCACGCTCCGGCCAGGGCGATACGCAGTATTTT. This codes for CASSSRSGQGDTQYF.

The chain combines TRBV4-2 with TRBJ1-1, with TRBD1 matching 9 bases. Trimming removed 4 bases from V and 5 bases from J; junction bases left unmatched: 17. The germline CDR1 and CDR2 sequences are LGHNA and YNFKEQ. CDR3 length: 18 residues. CDR3 sequence reads: CASSPPRRIRDRGTEAFF. CDR3 nucleotide sequence: TGTGCCAGCAGCCCCCCCAGACGGATCCGAGACAGGGGGACTGAAGCTTTCTTT.